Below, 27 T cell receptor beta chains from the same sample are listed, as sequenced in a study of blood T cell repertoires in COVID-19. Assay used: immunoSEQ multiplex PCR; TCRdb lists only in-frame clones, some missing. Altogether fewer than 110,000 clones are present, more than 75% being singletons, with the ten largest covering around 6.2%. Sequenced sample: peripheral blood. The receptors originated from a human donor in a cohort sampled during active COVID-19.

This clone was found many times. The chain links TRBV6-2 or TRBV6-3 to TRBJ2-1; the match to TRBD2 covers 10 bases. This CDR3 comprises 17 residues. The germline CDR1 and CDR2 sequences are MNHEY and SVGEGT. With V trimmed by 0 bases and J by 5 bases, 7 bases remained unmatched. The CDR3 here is CASSYSSGGVTHNEQFF. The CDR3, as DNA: TGTGCCAGCAGTTACTCGAGCGGGGGGGTAACCCACAATGAGCAGTTCTTC.

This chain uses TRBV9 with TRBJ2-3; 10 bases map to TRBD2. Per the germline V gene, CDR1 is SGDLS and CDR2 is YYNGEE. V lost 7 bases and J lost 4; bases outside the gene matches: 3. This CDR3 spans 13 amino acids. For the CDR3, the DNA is TGTGCCAGCGCAGCGGGAGGGCCAGATACGCAGTATTTT. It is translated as CASAAGGPDTQYF.

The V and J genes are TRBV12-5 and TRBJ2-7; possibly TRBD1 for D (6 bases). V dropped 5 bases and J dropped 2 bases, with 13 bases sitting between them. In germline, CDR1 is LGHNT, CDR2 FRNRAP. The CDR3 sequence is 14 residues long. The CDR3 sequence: CASGEGHRAYEQYF. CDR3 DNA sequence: TGTGCTAGTGGTGAGGGACACAGAGCCTACGAGCAGTACTTC.

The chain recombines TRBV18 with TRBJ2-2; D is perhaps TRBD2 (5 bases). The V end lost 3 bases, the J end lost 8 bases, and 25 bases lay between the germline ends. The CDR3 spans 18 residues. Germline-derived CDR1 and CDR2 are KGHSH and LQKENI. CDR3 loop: CASSPFLSGIYSPGELFF. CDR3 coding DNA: TGTGCCAGCTCACCCTTCCTCTCCGGGATATATTCACCAGGGGAGCTGTTTTTT.

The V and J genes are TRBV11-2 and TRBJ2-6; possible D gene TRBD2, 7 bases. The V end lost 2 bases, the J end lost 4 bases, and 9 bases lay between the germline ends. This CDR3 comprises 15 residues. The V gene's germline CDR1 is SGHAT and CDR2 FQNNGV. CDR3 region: CASSLRGAGANVLTF. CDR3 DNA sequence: TGTGCCAGCAGCTTACGGGGGGCCGGGGCCAACGTCCTGACTTTC.

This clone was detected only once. Written as DNA, the CDR3 is TGTGCCAGCAGCCCACTGACGGGACAGGGGTACGAGCAGTACTTC. It codes for CASSPLTGQGYEQYF. The rearrangement uses TRBV7-2 and TRBJ2-7, with TRBD1 matching over 10 bases. The V and J ends lost 5 bases and 4 bases, in that order; junction bases with no gene match: 8. The CDR3 covers 15 residues. The germline V gene has CDR1 SGHTA and CDR2 FQGNSA. Complete variable domain (other parts from reference TRBV7-2 and TRBJ2-7): GAGVSQSPSNKVTEKGKDVELRCDPISGHTALYWYRQSLGQGLEFLIYFQGNSAPDKSGLPSDRFSAERTGGSVSTLTIQRTQQEDSAVYLCASSPLTGQGYEQYFGPGTRLTVT.

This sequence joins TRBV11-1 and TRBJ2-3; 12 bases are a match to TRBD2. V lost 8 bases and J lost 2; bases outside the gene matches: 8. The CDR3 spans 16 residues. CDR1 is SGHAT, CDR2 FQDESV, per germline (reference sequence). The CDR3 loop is CASDVRLAGDTDTQYF. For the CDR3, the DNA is TGTGCCAGCGACGTCAGACTAGCGGGGGACACAGATACGCAGTATTTT.

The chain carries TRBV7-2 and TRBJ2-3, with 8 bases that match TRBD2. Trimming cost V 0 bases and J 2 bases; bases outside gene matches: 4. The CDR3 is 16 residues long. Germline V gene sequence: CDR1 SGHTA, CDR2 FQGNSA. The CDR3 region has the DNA TGTGCCAGCAGCTTAGCGCCTAGCGGGTCCACAGATACGCAGTATTTT. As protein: CASSLAPSGSTDTQYF.

CDR3 bases: TGTGCCAGCAGTAAGGACACCCGAAACACTGAAGCTTTCTTT. It is translated as CASSKDTRNTEAFF. The chain is built from TRBV5-4 and TRBJ1-1, with a possible D match to TRBD1 (5 bases). The V gene's germline CDR1 is SGHNT and CDR2 YYREEE (reference sequence). CDR3 length: 14 residues. The ends were cut back, 5 bases at V and 2 bases at J, with 13 bases in the middle. The full variable domain, its missing parts supplied by reference TRBV5-4 and TRBJ1-1, is ETGVTQSPTHLIKTRGQQVTLRCSSQSGHNTVSWYQQALGQGPQFIFQYYREEENGRGNFPPRFSGLQFPNYSSELNVNALELDDSALYLCASSKDTRNTEAFFGQGTRLTVV.

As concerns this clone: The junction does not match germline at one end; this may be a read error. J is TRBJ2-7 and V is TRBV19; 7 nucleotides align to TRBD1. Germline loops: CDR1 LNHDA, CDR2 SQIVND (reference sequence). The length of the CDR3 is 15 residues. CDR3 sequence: CASSTYAGQVFASDF. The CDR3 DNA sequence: TGTGCCAGTAGTACCTACGCAGGACAGGTTTTCGCGTCAGACTTC.

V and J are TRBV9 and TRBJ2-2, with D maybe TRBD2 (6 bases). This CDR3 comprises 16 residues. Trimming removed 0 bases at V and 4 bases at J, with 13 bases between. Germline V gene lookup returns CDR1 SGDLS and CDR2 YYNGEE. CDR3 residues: CASSVGFPGGTGELFF. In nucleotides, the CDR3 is TGTGCCAGCAGCGTAGGCTTCCCCGGGGGCACCGGGGAGCTGTTTTTT.

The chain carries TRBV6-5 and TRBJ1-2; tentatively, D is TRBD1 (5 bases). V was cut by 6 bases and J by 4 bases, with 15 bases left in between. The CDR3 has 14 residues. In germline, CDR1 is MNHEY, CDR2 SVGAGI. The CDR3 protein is CASRREMQGYGYTF. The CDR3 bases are TGTGCCAGCAGACGCGAAATGCAGGGCTATGGCTACACCTTC.

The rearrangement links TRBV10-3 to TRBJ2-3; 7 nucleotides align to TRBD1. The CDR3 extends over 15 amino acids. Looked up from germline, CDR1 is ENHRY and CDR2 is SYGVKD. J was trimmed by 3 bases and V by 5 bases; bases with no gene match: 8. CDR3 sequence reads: CAISPGQVRTDTQYF. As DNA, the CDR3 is TGTGCCATCAGTCCTGGACAGGTTAGGACAGATACGCAGTATTTT.

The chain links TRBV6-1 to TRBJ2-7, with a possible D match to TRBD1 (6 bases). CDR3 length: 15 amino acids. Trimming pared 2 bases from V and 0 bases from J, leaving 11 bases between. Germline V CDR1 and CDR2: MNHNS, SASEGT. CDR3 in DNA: TGTGCCAGCAGTGAACGAACAGGGATCTCCTACGAGCAGTACTTC. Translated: CASSERTGISYEQYF.

The CDR3 nucleotides are TGTGCCAGCAGCCAAGATTTCGGGAAGCCCCAGCATTTT. Its translation: CASSQDFGKPQHF. The genes are TRBV3-1 (or the pseudogene TRBV3-2) and TRBJ1-5; no reliable D call. The germline gives CDR1 LGHDT, CDR2 YNNKEL (reference sequence). The CDR3 loop spans 13 amino acids. Trimming left V 0 bases short and J 8 bases short, with 8 bases between.

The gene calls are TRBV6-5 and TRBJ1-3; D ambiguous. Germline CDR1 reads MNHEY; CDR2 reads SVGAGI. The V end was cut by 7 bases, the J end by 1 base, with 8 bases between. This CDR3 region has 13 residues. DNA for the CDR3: TGTGCCAGCACCAGGCAGTCTGGAAACACCATATATTTT. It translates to CASTRQSGNTIYF.

In DNA form, the CDR3 reads TGTGCCAGCAGCGTAGAGGGGAGGAGGACTGAAGCTTTCTTT. As protein: CASSVEGRRTEAFF. The chain has TRBV9 and TRBJ1-1, with D tentatively TRBD1 (5 bases). In germline, CDR1 is SGDLS, CDR2 YYNGEE. V lost 0 bases and J lost 5, with 11 bases in between. The CDR3 extends over 14 amino acids. Full variable domain (outside the CDR3, taken from reference TRBV9 and TRBJ1-1): DSGVTQTPKHLITATGQRVTLRCSPRSGDLSVYWYQQSLDQGLQFLIQYYNGEERAKGNILERFSAQQFPDLHSELNLSSLELGDSALYFCASSVEGRRTEAFFGQGTRLTVV.

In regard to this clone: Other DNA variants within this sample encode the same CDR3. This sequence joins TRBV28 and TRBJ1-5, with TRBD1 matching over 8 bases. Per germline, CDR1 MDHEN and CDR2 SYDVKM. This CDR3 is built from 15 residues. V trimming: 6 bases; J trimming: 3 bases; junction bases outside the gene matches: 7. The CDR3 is CASSEGQEVNQPQHF. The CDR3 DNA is TGTGCCAGCAGCGAGGGACAGGAGGTCAATCAGCCCCAGCATTTT.

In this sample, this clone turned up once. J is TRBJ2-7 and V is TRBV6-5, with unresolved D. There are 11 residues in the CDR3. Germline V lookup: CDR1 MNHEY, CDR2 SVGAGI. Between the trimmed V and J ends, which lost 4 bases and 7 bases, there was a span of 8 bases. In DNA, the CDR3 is TGTGCCAGCAGTTCTAGTAGGGAGCAGTACTTC. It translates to CASSSSREQYF.

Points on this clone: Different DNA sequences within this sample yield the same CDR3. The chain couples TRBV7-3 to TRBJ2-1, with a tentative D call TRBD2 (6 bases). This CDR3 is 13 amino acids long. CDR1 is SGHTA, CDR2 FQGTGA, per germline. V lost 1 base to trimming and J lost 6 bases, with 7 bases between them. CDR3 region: CASSLMGGNEQFF. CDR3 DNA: TGTGCCAGCAGCTTAATGGGGGGCAATGAGCAGTTCTTC.

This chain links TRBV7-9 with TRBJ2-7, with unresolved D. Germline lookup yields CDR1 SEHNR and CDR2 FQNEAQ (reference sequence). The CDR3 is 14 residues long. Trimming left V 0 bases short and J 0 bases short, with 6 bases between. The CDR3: CASSLAGSSYEQYF. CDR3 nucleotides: TGTGCCAGCAGCTTAGCCGGGTCCTCCTACGAGCAGTACTTC.

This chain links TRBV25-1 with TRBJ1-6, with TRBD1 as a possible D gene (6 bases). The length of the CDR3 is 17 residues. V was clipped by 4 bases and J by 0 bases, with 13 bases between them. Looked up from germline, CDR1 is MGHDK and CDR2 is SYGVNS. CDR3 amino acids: CASSVGTWSSYNSPLHF. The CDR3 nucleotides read TGTGCCAGCAGTGTTGGGACATGGAGCTCCTATAATTCACCCCTCCACTTT.

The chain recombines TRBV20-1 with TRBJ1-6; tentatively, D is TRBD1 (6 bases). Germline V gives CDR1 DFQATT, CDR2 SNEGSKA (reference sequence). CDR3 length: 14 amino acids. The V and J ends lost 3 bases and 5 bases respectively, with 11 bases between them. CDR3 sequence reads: CSASQGTNNSPLHF. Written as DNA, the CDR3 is TGCAGTGCTAGTCAGGGGACGAATAATTCACCCCTCCACTTT.

CDR3 amino acids: CASSLSGLAYYEQYF. For the CDR3, the DNA is TGTGCCAGCAGTTTATCGGGACTAGCGTACTACGAGCAGTACTTC. J is TRBJ2-7 and V is TRBV28; TRBD2 matches at 10 bases. Germline V gives CDR1 MDHEN, CDR2 SYDVKM. Trimming took 1 base from V and 3 from J; bases not matched to a gene: 3. The CDR3 runs 15 residues. The full variable domain, its missing parts supplied by reference TRBV28 and TRBJ2-7, is DVKVTQSSRYLVKRTGEKVFLECVQDMDHENMFWYRQDPGLGLRLIYFSYDVKMKEKGDIPEGYSVSREKKERFSLILESASTNQTSMYLCASSLSGLAYYEQYFGPGTRLTVT.

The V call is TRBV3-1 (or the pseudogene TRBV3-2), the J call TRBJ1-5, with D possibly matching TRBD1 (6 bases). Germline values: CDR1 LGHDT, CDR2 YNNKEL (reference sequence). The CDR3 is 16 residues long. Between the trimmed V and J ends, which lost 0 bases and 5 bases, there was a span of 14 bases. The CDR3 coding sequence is TGTGCCAGCAGCCAAGACTTCGGACAGAATTATCAGCCCCAGCATTTT. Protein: CASSQDFGQNYQPQHF.

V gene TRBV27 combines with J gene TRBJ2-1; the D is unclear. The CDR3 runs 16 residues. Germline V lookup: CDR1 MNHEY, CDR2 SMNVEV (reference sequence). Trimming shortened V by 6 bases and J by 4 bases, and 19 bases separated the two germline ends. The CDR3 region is CASRLSSGQAYNEQFF. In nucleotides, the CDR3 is TGTGCCAGCAGGCTTTCATCTGGTCAGGCTTACAATGAGCAGTTCTTC.

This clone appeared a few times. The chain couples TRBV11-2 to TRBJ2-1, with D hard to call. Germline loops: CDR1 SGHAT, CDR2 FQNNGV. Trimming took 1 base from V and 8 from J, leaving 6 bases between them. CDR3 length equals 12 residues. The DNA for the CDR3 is TGTGCCAGCAGCTTAGTATCCCATGAGCAGTTCTTC. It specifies CASSLVSHEQFF.